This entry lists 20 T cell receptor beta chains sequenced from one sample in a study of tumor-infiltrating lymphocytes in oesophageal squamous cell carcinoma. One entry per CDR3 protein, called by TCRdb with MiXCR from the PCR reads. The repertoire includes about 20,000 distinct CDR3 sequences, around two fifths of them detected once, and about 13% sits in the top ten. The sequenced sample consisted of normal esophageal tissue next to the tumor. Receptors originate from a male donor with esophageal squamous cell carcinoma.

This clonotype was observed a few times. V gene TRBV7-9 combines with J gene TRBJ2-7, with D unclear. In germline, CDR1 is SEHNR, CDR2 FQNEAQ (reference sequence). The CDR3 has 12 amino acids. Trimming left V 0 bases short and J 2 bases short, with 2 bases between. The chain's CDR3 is CASSLAPYEQYF. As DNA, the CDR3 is TGTGCCAGCAGCTTAGCGCCCTACGAGCAGTACTTC.

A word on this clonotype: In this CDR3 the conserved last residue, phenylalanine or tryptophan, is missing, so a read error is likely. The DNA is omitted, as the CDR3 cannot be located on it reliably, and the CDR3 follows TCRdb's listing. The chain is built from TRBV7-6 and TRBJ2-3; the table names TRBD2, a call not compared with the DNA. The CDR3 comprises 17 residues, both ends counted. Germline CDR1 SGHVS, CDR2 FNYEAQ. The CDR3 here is CASSSNSGRLGTQYFGA.

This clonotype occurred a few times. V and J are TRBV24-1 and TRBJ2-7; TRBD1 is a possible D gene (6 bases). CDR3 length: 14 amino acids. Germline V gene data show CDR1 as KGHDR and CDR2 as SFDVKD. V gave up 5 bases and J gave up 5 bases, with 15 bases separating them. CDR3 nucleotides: TGTGCCACCAGTGGCAGGGGCGTATTCGACGAGCAGTACTTC. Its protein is CATSGRGVFDEQYF.

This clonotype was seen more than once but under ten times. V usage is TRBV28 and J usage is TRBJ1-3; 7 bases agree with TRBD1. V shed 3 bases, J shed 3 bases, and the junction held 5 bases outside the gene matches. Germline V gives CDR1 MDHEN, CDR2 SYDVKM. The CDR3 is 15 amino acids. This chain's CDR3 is CASSFEGAHGNTIYF. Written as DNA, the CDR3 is TGTGCCAGCAGTTTTGAGGGGGCTCATGGAAACACCATATATTTT.

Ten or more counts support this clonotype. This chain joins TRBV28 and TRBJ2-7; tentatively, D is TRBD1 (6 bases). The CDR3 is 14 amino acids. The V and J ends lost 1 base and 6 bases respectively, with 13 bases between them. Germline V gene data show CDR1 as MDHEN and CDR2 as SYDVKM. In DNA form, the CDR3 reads TGTGCCAGCAGTTTATTCCCGCACAGGGCCGAGCAGTACTTC. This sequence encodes CASSLFPHRAEQYF.

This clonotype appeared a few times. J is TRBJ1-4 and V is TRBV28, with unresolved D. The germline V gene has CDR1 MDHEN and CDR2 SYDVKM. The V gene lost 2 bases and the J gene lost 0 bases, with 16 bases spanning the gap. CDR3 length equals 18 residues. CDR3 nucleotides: TGTGCCAGCAGTTTAGTGGCACAGCGACTGGCAACTAATGAAAAACTGTTTTTT. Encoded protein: CASSLVAQRLATNEKLFF.

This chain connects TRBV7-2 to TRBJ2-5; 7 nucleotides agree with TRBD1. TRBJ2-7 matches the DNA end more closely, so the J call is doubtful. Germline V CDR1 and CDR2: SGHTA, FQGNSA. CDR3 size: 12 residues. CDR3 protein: CASSFGTAEQYF. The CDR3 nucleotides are TGTGCCAGCAGCTTCGGGACAGCCGAGCAGTACTTC.

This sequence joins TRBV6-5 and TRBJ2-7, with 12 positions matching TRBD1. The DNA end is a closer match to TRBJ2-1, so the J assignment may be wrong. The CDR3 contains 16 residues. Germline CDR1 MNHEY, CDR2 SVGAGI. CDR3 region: CASSTPTGTGGYEQFF. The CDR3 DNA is TGTGCCAGCAGCACCCCAACCGGGACAGGGGGCTACGAGCAGTTCTTC.

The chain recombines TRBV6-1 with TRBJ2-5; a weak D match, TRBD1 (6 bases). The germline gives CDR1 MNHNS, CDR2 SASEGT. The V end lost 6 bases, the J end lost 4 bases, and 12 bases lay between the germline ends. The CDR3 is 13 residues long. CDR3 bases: TGTGCCAGCAGACAGGGTTTTAGAGAGACCCAGTACTTC. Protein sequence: CASRQGFRETQYF.

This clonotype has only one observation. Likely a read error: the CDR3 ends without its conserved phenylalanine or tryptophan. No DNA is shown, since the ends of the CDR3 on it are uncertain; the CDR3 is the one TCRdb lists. CDR3 protein: CASKSASTSPLHFGN. The J gene is TRBJ2-5, the V gene TRBV6-2 or TRBV6-3; TRBD2, the D gene given by the table, was not confirmed from the DNA. Germline lookup yields CDR1 MNHEY and CDR2 SVGEGT. Ends included, the CDR3 has 15 residues.

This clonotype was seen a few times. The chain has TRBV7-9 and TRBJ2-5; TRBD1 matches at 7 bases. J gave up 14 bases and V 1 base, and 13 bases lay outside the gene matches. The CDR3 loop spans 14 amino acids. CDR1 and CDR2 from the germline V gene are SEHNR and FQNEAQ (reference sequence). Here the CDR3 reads CASSLGVGGQTPYF. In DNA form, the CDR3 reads TGTGCCAGCAGCTTAGGTGTAGGGGGACAGACCCCTTACTTC.

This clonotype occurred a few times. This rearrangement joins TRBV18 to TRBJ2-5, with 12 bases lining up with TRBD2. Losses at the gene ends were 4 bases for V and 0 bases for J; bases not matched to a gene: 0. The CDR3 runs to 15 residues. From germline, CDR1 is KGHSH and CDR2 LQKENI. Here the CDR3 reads CASSRLAGDQETQYF. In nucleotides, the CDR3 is TGTGCCAGCTCACGACTAGCGGGAGACCAAGAGACCCAGTACTTC.

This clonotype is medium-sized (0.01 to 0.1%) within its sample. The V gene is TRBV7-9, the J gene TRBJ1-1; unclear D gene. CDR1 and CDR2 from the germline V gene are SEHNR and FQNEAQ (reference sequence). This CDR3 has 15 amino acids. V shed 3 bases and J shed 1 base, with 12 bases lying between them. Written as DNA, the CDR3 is TGTGCCAGCAGCTTTCGGGAACGGCGGAACACTGAAGCTTTCTTT. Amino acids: CASSFRERRNTEAFF.

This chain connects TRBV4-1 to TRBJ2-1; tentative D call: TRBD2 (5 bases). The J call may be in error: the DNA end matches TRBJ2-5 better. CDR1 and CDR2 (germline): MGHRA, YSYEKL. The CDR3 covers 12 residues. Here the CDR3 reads CASAGIQETQYF. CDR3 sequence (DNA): TGCGCCAGCGCCGGGATCCAAGAGACCCAGTACTTC.

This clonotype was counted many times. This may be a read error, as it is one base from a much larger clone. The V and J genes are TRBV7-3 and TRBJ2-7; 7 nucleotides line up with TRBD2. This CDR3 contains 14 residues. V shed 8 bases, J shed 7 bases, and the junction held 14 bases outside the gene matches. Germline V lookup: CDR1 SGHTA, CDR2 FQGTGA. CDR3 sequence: CASGSGGSANEQYF. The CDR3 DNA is TGTGCCAGCGGGTCTGGCGGGAGCGCCAATGAGCAGTACTTC. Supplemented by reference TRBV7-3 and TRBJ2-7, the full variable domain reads GAGVSQTPSNKVTEKGKYVELRCDPISGHTALYWYRQSLGQGPEFLIYFQGTGAADDSGLPNDRFFAVRPEGSVSTLKIQRTERGDSAVYLCASGSGGSANEQYFGPGTRLTVT.

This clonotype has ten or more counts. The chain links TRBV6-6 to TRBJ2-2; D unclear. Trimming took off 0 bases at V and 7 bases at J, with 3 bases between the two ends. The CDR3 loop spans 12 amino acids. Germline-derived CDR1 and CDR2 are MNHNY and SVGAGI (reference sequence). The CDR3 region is CASSYSDGELFF. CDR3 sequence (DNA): TGTGCCAGCAGTTACTCGGACGGGGAGCTGTTTTTT.

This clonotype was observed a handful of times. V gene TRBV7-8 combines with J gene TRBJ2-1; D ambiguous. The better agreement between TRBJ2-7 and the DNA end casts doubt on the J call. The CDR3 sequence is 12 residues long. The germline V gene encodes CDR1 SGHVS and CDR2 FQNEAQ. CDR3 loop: CASSYVSNEQYF. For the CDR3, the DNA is TGTGCCAGCAGTTACGTCTCCAATGAGCAGTACTTC.

The CDR3 spells CASSLENYGGASRNEQFF. CDR3 bases: TGTGCCAGCAGCTTAGAAAATTATGGTGGCGCCTCCAGGAATGAGCAGTTCTTC. The chain couples TRBV11-3 to TRBJ2-1; D uncertain. The CDR3 extends over 18 amino acids. The V gene's germline CDR1 is SGHNT and CDR2 YENEEA. V was pared by 0 bases and J by 7 bases, with 22 bases between.

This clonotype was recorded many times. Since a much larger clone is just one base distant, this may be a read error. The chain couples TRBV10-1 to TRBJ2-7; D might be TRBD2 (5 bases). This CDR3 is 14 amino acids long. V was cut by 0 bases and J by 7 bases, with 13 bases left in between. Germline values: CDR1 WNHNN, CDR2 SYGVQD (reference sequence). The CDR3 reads CASSESFGRNEQYF. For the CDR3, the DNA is TGCGCCAGCAGTGAGTCGTTTGGGAGAAATGAGCAGTACTTC.

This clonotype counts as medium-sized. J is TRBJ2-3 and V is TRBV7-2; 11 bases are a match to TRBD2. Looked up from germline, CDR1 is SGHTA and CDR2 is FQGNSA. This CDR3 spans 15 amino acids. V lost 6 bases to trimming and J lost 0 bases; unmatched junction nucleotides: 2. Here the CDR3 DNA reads TGTGCCAGCAGGCGGACTAGCGGGAGCACAGATACGCAGTATTTT. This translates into CASRRTSGSTDTQYF.